The sequence of this T cell receptor beta chain was determined in a study of blood T cell dynamics during melanoma immunotherapy. Findings and caveats of the study: Unlike progressors, later disease-control patients had W3 repertoires gaining clonality or diversity.

This clone came up once. The antigen remains unidentified. Sequencing used immunoSEQ multiplex PCR; TCRdb keeps in-frame clones, though not all of them. The sample consists of about 12,000 clones, 85% to 90% of them appearing once. The CDR3 has 14 residues. Germline assignment: CDR1 SGHTA and CDR2 FQGNSA. V lost 5 bases, J lost 2 bases, and 5 bases stayed unmatched. Time point: week 3, after first cycle of checkpoint inhibitor. No patient had earlier systemic cancer treatment, concurrent immunosuppressants, or another active cancer. The genes are TRBV7-2 and TRBJ2-7; 8 positions match TRBD2. This clonotype was sampled from a human donor with melanoma. Specimen: blood, collected from a patient treated with checkpoint blockade. The DNA of the CDR3 is TGTGCCAGCAGCACCAGCGGGAGCGCCTACGAGCAGTACTTC. This encodes CASSTSGSAYEQYF.